Below, 6 T cell receptor beta chains from the same sample are listed, as sequenced in a study of T cells in Graves' hyperthyroidism and ophthalmopathy. TCR beta CDR3 sequences were amplified from RNA transcripts. The HTBI set primed first-round TCR CDR3 RT-PCR. One entry per CDR3 protein, called by TCRdb with MiXCR from the multiplex PCR reads. Counted here are about 290,000 distinct CDR3 sequences, roughly 15% occurring once; the ten biggest clones make up 7.5% to 8%. Sequenced sample: blood. These receptors all come from a young woman with Graves' hyperthyroidism that later progressed to Graves' ophthalmopathy.

This clonotype showed up many times. This chain links TRBV7-2 with TRBJ1-2; TRBD1 aligns across 9 bases. The junction had 8 bases not matched to a gene; V was cut back by 5 bases and J by 7 bases. The CDR3 extends over 14 amino acids. CDR1 is SGHTA and CDR2 is FQGNSA in the germline V gene. The CDR3: CASSQSQGAGGYTF. As DNA, the CDR3 is TGTGCCAGCAGCCAATCACAGGGGGCAGGTGGCTACACCTTC.

The table lists this clonotype with many counts. J is TRBJ2-7 and V is TRBV6-2 or TRBV6-3; TRBD1 agrees at 9 bases. J was trimmed by 0 bases and V by 6 bases; bases with no gene match: 18. Germline CDR1 is MNHEY and CDR2 is SVGEGT. This CDR3 region has 19 residues. The DNA for the CDR3 is TGTGCCAGCAGAGGCCGGGACAGGGTACGTGGGGAGTCCTCCTACGAGCAGTACTTC. It codes for CASRGRDRVRGESSYEQYF.

This clonotype was seen at least ten times. The chain has TRBV29-1 and TRBJ2-3; D is possibly TRBD2 (6 bases). The V and J ends lost 7 bases and 0 bases respectively, with 14 bases between them. Germline values: CDR1 SQVTM, CDR2 ANQGSEA. The length of the CDR3 is 14 residues. CDR3 sequence: CSGILALSTDTQYF. The CDR3, as DNA: TGCAGCGGAATCCTAGCGCTAAGCACAGATACGCAGTATTTT.

Comment on this clonotype: Given a much more abundant clone one base away, this may be a read error. V is TRBV6-1 and J is TRBJ1-2; 7 nucleotides line up with TRBD1. The germline CDR1 and CDR2 sequences are MNHNS and SASEGT. The CDR3 has 14 residues. V trimming: 4 bases; J trimming: 4 bases; junction bases outside the gene matches: 6. CDR3 sequence (DNA): TGTGCCAGCAGTGCGGACAGGACCCTCTATGGCTACACCTTC. Its protein product is CASSADRTLYGYTF.

This clonotype was seen at least ten times. The chain recombines TRBV28 with TRBJ1-5, with TRBD1 matching 9 bases. Germline loops: CDR1 MDHEN, CDR2 SYDVKM. V was clipped by 6 bases and J by 6 bases; unmatched bases: 6. There are 14 residues in the CDR3. Written as DNA, the CDR3 is TGTGCCAGCAGCCCAAACAGGGGGCTTCAGCCCCAGCATTTT. The encoded protein is CASSPNRGLQPQHF.

This clonotype was detected ten times or more. V and J are TRBV6-1 and TRBJ2-7, with 10 bases fitting TRBD1. Germline V lookup: CDR1 MNHNS, CDR2 SASEGT. Germline trimming cut 7 bases from V and 4 bases from J; bases unmatched to any gene: 16. The CDR3 loop spans 17 amino acids. In nucleotides, the CDR3 is TGTGCCAGCAAACTCAAACCCCCCGGGACAGGGGTATACGAGCAGTACTTC. As protein: CASKLKPPGTGVYEQYF.